Sequencing of this T cell receptor beta chain was carried out in a study of post-analysis software for immune sequencing data. Study context: Relapsing-remitting, secondary progressive and progressive-relapsing forms made up the multiple sclerosis disease courses.

With regard to this clonotype: Its antigen is currently unknown.

In germline, CDR1 is LNHDA, CDR2 SQIVND (reference sequence). CDR3 size: 15 residues. Every TCR beta cDNA library bore unique molecular identifiers. T cells numbering about 0.9 to 11 million gave rise to some 500,000 cDNA molecules. TCRdb re-analysed the PCR reads in MiXCR, keeping a single row per CDR3 protein. The top ten hold about 11% of the sample, which has almost 700,000 distinct CDR3 sequences, 55% to 60% seen once. Study results and caveats: Roughly five TRBV segments were more frequent in patients than controls; TRBV5-6, TRBV5-1 and TRBV20-1 belonged to this group. Those with multiple sclerosis, the patient group, showed significantly lower normalized Chao1 diversity than controls. Samples from a shared batch, those prepared together, strongly co-clustered by F measure.

The TCR comes from a girl aged 2-15 years with multiple sclerosis. Sequencing was performed on blood. J is TRBJ2-1 and V is TRBV19; TRBD1 might be the D (6 bases). The J call is in doubt because the DNA end fits TRBJ2-7 better. As DNA, the CDR3 is TGTGCCAGTACCTTAAGACAGGATTCCTACAATGAGCAGTACTTC. This sequence encodes CASTLRQDSYNEQYF.